The source of this T cell receptor beta chain is a study of blood T cell repertoires in COVID-19. Across the whole study: T cells, B-cell-depleted T cells, or PBMCs provided the cDNA or gDNA that served as material.

Per the authors' pipeline: Estimation of nucleated cell counts relied on the amplification of reference gene primers. TCRdb's table, derived via immunoSEQ multiplex PCR, lists solely in-frame clones and lacks some. V, J and clone size reflect that table, while D and trimming were determined from the DNA. The sample lists about 29,000 clones, 80% to 90% occurring once. This CDR3 contains 15 residues. After removal of 6 bases from V and 0 bases from J, the junction contained 6 bases not matched to a gene. Germline loops: CDR1 SGHTA, CDR2 FQGNSA. The chain has TRBV7-2 and TRBJ2-7; TRBD1 aligns across 9 bases. The origin of this receptor is a man older than 75 with acute or convalescent COVID-19. Source material: peripheral blood. The DNA of the CDR3 is TGTGCCAGCAGACCTGACAGGGGGATCTCCTACGAGCAGTACTTC. It is translated as CASRPDRGISYEQYF.